This T cell receptor beta chain was documented in a study of CD8+ T cells in alopecia areata (dated by TCRdb to between 2018 and 2020). Background for the entire study: Treated patients were enrolled in an open-label pilot trial of oral tofacitinib, 5 to 10 mg twice daily, for moderate-to-severe alopecia areata. Patients stayed on tofacitinib for 6 to 18 months and then had 6 months of follow-up off drug so that delayed response and recurrence could be assessed. The SALT score, which quantifies the percentage of affected scalp surface area, was used to measure disease severity in treated patients. To study T cell clonal expansion in alopecia areata, the researchers applied high-throughput TCRbeta sequencing to both the C3H/HeJ mouse model and human patients. Human TCRbeta sequencing covered scalp tissue and sorted CD4+ and CD8+ peripheral blood T cells from patchy and totalis/universalis alopecia areata patients and healthy controls. Biopsies were taken from tofacitinib-treated patients at baseline and at 4 and 24 weeks of treatment, and a later scalp biopsy was taken in several of the tofacitinib-treated patients. Scalp clonality was compared across normal scalp (n=4), patchy alopecia areata scalp (n=8), and alopecia totalis/universalis scalp (n=8). RNA came from the PAXgene miRNA kit for fixed scalp, the miRNeasy kit for PBMCs, and the RNeasy kit for mouse skin. TCRbeta CDR3 regions were amplified by immunoSEQ multiplex PCR using 35 Vbeta forward and 13 Jbeta reverse primers.

The library came from the immunoSEQ multiplex PCR assay. RNA was extracted from all samples and reverse transcribed into cDNA, which served as template for TCR sequencing. SuperScript III was used for first-strand cDNA synthesis, primed with a 2:1 mix of oligo-dT and random hexamers. A synthetic immune receptor repertoire was used to gauge amplification bias, and whatever bias remained was removed computationally. The study's processing was this. Raw reads were preprocessed to remove errors, and CDR3 was defined by IMGT conventions from the conserved cysteine to phenylalanine. Clonality was computed by normalizing Shannon entropy by log2 of the number of productive unique TCRs and subtracting the result from 1. Whether each scalp clone was CD4 or CD8 was inferred by checking scalp TCRbeta sequences against the CD4 and CD8 repertoires from sorted blood. TCRdb took over this immuneACCESS table, retaining in-frame rearrangements with V and J assigned. Such tables are incomplete; in checked studies, under half of the missing clones stem from an unresolved V gene, and the remainder is unexplained. The DNA was the basis for D and trimming; V, J and clone size are from that table. The sample table lists just over 150,000 clones, around three fifths of them with a count of one. Roughly 0.85% of the sample is taken by the ten largest.

The label giving this sample's time point can be read as: four to five weeks on oral tofacitinib. The sample's treatment or condition label, in plain terms: oral pan-JAK inhibitor, 5-10 mg twice daily. Lesional scalp punch biopsies and peripheral blood were obtained from alopecia areata patients. PBMCs were separated by density centrifugation and stained for CD3, CD4 and CD8, after which CD4+ and CD8+ T cells were sorted on a FACSAria. The paper as a whole reports these results and caveats: Because the treated cohort was small and included a single nonresponder, larger studies are needed to assess links between baseline CD8+ expansion and response. Scalp clonality and the number of expanded CD8+ clones among the top 100 scalp clones were significantly decreased by tofacitinib. Lesional scalp, especially in alopecia totalis/universalis, showed higher clonality and more expanded CD8+ clones than normal scalp, suggesting antigenic drive. Shared TCR sequences between patients were less evident than in mice, which may be partly attributable to HLA diversity in the patient population. During tofacitinib treatment, many expanded lesional clones stuck around in both scalp and blood, and this persistence may partly explain why relapse happens after treatment is stopped. Unlike mouse skin, where gammadelta T cells dominate, normal human skin contains resident alphabeta T cells that get sequenced too, which complicates analysis of the scalp TCR repertoire.

Its CDR3 holds 12 amino acids, cysteine through phenylalanine. The entry retains the CDR3 DNA only, 36 bases that are in frame from base 1. V is reduced by 4 bases and J by 4 bases, leaving a spacing of 8 bases between them. CDR1 and CDR2 were assigned from the germline V gene (reference sequence) as SGHAT and FQDESV. Based on its abundance in the sample, this clone is medium-sized (0.01 to 0.1%). Its antigen is currently not known. Per-base qualities were not stored, and no clone one base away is much larger. The material was CD4+ T cells sorted from blood, obtained at week 4, from a patient treated with tofacitinib. The source of this sequence is a human donor with alopecia areata. Recombination connected TRBV11-1 to TRBJ2-7; perhaps TRBD2 is the D gene, with 6 bases matching. The nucleotides are TGTGCCAGCAGCTGGGGGGATTACGAGCAGTACTTC. Translated, it gives CASSWGDYEQYF.